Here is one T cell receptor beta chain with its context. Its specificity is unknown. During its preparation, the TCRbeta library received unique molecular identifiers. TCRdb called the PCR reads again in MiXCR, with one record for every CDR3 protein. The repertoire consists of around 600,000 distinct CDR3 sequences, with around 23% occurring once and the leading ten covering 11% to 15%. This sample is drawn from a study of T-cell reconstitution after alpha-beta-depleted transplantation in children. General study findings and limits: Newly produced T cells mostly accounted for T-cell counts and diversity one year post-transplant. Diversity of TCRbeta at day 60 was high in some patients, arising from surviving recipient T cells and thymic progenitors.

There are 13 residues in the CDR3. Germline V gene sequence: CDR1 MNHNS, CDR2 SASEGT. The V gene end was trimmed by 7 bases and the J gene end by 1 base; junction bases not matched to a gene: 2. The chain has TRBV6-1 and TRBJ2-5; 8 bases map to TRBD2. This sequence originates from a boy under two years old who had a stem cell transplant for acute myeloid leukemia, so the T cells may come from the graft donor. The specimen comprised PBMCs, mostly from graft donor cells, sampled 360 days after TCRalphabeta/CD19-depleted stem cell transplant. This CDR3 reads CASTGLAQETQYF. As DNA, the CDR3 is TGTGCCAGCACCGGACTAGCCCAAGAGACCCAGTACTTC.